This T cell receptor (beta chain) is drawn from a study of metastatic and nonmetastatic thyroid tumors. Looking at the study overall: From malignant and benign thyroid patients, repertoires in blood and in tumor or nodule tissue were compared. Points from the study as a whole: In both blood and tumor samples, TCR beta diversity was reported significantly higher for malignant than benign nodules.

Not a single patient had been given any form of treatment at any point before undergoing thyroid surgery. Ten or more counts support this clone. Its antigen remains unidentified. The CDR3 runs to 15 residues. V gave up 3 bases and J gave up 2 bases; unmatched junction bases: 3. Germline loops: CDR1 LGHNA, CDR2 YNFKEQ. TCRdb reanalyzed the PCR reads with MiXCR. Of over 10,000 clones listed, around 29% are singletons. The chain uses TRBV4-2 and TRBJ2-3, with 9 bases that match TRBD2. Sequenced material: tumor tissue. This receptor was taken from a female donor with papillary thyroid cancer or a benign thyroid nodule (not recorded which). Some clones in this sample may be carry-over from other donors' samples. The CDR3 nucleotides read TGTGCCAGCAGCCAGCGGGAGGGGGACACAGATACGCAGTATTTT. Amino acids: CASSQREGDTDTQYF.